Presented here are 22 T cell receptor beta chains from one specimen sequenced in a study of identical twins. TCRdb recomputed calls from the 5' RACE reads with MiXCR, one row per CDR3 protein. The table has about 890,000 distinct CDR3 sequences, 9% to 15% seen once; the top ten hold around 1.5%. These data also featured in a second study, about yellow fever vaccine responses in identical twins.

The sample comprised PBMCs. The receptors shown here come from a woman aged 18-29 years in good health.

This clonotype was recorded at least ten times. This sequence joins TRBV12-3 or TRBV12-4 and TRBJ1-3, with D perhaps matching TRBD1 (5 bases). CDR3 length: 14 residues. V was cut by 6 bases and J by 1 base, with 10 bases left in between. The CDR3 spells CASRGPKSGNTIYF. DNA of the CDR3: TGTGCCAGCAGGGGGCCTAAGTCTGGAAACACCATATATTTT.

This clonotype occurred a few times. The rearrangement uses TRBV25-1 and TRBJ1-3; no firm D call. The ends were cut back, 8 bases at V and 0 bases at J, with 11 bases in the middle. The V gene's germline CDR1 is MGHDK and CDR2 SYGVNS. The CDR3 is 14 residues long. The CDR3 reads CASHPGISGNTIYF. The CDR3, as DNA: TGTGCCAGCCATCCCGGAATCTCTGGAAACACCATATATTTT.

This clonotype was seen only a few times. The V gene is TRBV7-9, the J gene TRBJ2-7, with D possibly TRBD1 on 6 matching bases. V was cut by 4 bases and J by 5 bases, with 9 bases left in between. The CDR3 is 12 amino acids. Germline V lookup: CDR1 SEHNR, CDR2 FQNEAQ (reference sequence). The CDR3 spells CASSSRTDEQYV. CDR3 DNA sequence: TGTGCCAGCAGCTCTAGGACAGACGAGCAGTACGTC.

This clonotype was detected only a few times. The chain carries TRBV20-1 and TRBJ1-5, with unresolved D. The V end lost 0 bases, the J end lost 3 bases, and 9 bases lay between the germline ends. CDR1 DFQATT and CDR2 SNEGSKA come from the germline V gene (reference sequence). This CDR3 contains 14 residues. The CDR3, as DNA: TGCAGTGCTAGAGATTCGGGGTCCAATCAGCCCCAGCATTTT. Translation: CSARDSGSNQPQHF.

V gene TRBV27 combines with J gene TRBJ1-1; the D is unclear. CDR1 and CDR2 (germline): MNHEY, SMNVEV (reference sequence). There are 14 residues in the CDR3. V gave up 5 bases and J gave up 3 bases, with 13 bases separating them. The CDR3 sequence: CASSGQRWDTEAFF. DNA of the CDR3: TGTGCCAGCAGTGGTCAAAGGTGGGACACTGAAGCTTTCTTT.

This chain uses TRBV2 with TRBJ2-5; D ambiguous. Trimming took 7 bases from V and 5 from J, leaving 11 bases between them. The CDR3 covers 12 residues. Germline CDR1 is SNHLY and CDR2 is FYNNEI. The CDR3 DNA sequence: TGTGCCAGCAACCGGGTTGGGGAGACCCAGTACTTC. Its translation: CASNRVGETQYF.

This clonotype was picked up many times. The chain couples TRBV6-2 or TRBV6-3 to TRBJ2-7; 8 nucleotides align to TRBD2. V was pared by 5 bases and J by 1 base, with 4 bases of the junction left unmatched. Germline V gene lookup returns CDR1 MNHEY and CDR2 SVGEGT. The CDR3 runs to 14 residues. CDR3 amino acids: CASSPSGGSYEQYF. The CDR3 DNA reads as TGTGCCAGCAGTCCCTCGGGGGGGTCCTACGAGCAGTACTTC.

This sequence joins TRBV3-1 and TRBJ1-3; the D gene is possibly TRBD1 (6 bases). The CDR3 runs 15 residues. The germline CDR1 and CDR2 sequences are LGHDT and YNNKEL (reference sequence). The ends were cut back, 5 bases at V and 0 bases at J, with 11 bases in the middle. The CDR3: CASSRQEYSGNTIYF. The CDR3 DNA reads TGTGCCAGCAGCAGACAGGAGTACTCTGGAAACACCATATATTTT.

This clonotype was observed a handful of times. V usage is TRBV3-1 and J usage is TRBJ1-2, with 11 bases aligning to TRBD1. Per germline, CDR1 LGHDT and CDR2 YNNKEL (reference sequence). V was clipped by 3 bases and J by 7 bases; unmatched bases: 4. The CDR3 has 14 amino acids. CDR3 in amino acids: CASSHLDRGLGYTF. In DNA form, the CDR3 reads TGTGCCAGCAGCCATCTGGACAGGGGGCTTGGCTACACCTTC.

This clonotype turned up a few times. The chain links TRBV4-1 to TRBJ2-1; D might be TRBD1 (5 bases). V shed 1 base and J shed 6 bases, with 10 bases lying between them. Germline lookup yields CDR1 MGHRA and CDR2 YSYEKL. There are 14 residues in the CDR3. The CDR3 sequence: CASSQGGLINEQFF. CDR3 nucleotides: TGCGCCAGCAGCCAAGGGGGCTTAATCAATGAGCAGTTCTTC.

This clonotype was recorded at least ten times. V and J are TRBV28 and TRBJ2-7; TRBD2 agrees at 9 bases. The CDR3 consists of 12 residues. Germline CDR1 is MDHEN and CDR2 is SYDVKM. The CDR3 DNA sequence: TGTGCGTGGGGTCAGGCGGGAGGGGAGCAGTACTTC. The encoded protein is CAWGQAGGEQYF.

This clonotype was counted only a few times. The rearrangement joins TRBV25-1 to TRBJ2-3; no clear D gene. Trimming removed 8 bases from V and 0 bases from J, with 3 bases in between. CDR3 length equals 11 residues. Germline CDR1 MGHDK, CDR2 SYGVNS. CDR3 DNA sequence: TGTGCCAGCTTCAGCACAGATACGCAGTATTTT. Its translation: CASFSTDTQYF.

This clonotype was detected a few times. The CDR3 DNA reads as TGCAGTGCTAGAGTCGGGACTAGCGGGAGGGGGCAGTTCTTC. Amino acids: CSARVGTSGRGQFF. The genes are TRBV20-1 and TRBJ2-1, with 16 bases identical to TRBD2. V was pared by 1 base and J by 12 bases, with 3 bases of the junction left unmatched. The CDR3 totals 14 residues. The germline V gene encodes CDR1 DFQATT and CDR2 SNEGSKA (reference sequence).

This clonotype was counted many times. The chain recombines TRBV20-1 with TRBJ1-4; D unclear. This CDR3 comprises 11 residues. V lost 4 bases and J 4 bases, leaving 4 bases between the germline ends. Germline values: CDR1 DFQATT, CDR2 SNEGSKA (reference sequence). The CDR3 sequence: CSATFNEKLFF. The CDR3 nucleotides are TGCAGTGCTACTTTTAATGAAAAACTGTTTTTT.

This clonotype was recorded a few times. This clone may be a read error of a much larger clone one base away. The chain couples TRBV20-1 to TRBJ1-5, with 7 nucleotides matching TRBD1. The CDR3 length is 12 residues. V trimming: 6 bases; J trimming: 4 bases; junction bases outside the gene matches: 3. The germline V gene encodes CDR1 DFQATT and CDR2 SNEGSKA (reference sequence). CDR3 region: CSAEQGNQPQHF. In nucleotides, the CDR3 is TGCAGTGCGGAACAGGGGAATCAGCCCCAGCATTTT.

The rearrangement links TRBV10-3 to TRBJ2-6; weak D call: TRBD1 (6 bases). Trimming removed 3 bases at V and 0 bases at J, with 9 bases between. This CDR3 comprises 16 residues. Germline V CDR1 and CDR2: ENHRY, SYGVKD. CDR3 in DNA: TGTGCCATCAGTGAAACAGGGAACTCTGGGGCCAACGTCCTGACTTTC. It specifies CAISETGNSGANVLTF.

V and J are TRBV6-5 and TRBJ2-1; D not resolved. The V end was cut by 0 bases, the J end by 9 bases, with 9 bases between. Germline V gene data show CDR1 as MNHEY and CDR2 as SVGAGI. CDR3 length equals 13 residues. The chain's CDR3 is CASSYSIVSEQFF. The CDR3 nucleotides are TGTGCCAGCAGTTACTCGATCGTTAGTGAGCAGTTCTTC.

This chain joins TRBV28 and TRBJ2-7; the match to TRBD1 covers 7 bases. The CDR3 sequence is 15 residues long. The V segment lost 5 bases and the J segment 5 bases; nucleotides outside the gene matches: 12. Germline V gives CDR1 MDHEN, CDR2 SYDVKM. The CDR3 here is CASSPAYLTGDEQYV. Here the CDR3 DNA reads TGTGCCAGCAGTCCAGCCTATCTAACAGGGGACGAGCAGTACGTC.

This clonotype was counted ten times or more. This rearrangement joins TRBV5-1 to TRBJ2-7; 12 positions match TRBD2. The ends lost 4 bases at V and 2 bases at J; junction bases unmatched: 4. The germline gives CDR1 SGHRS, CDR2 YFSETQ. CDR3 size: 15 residues. DNA of the CDR3: TGCGCCAGCAGCCAACTAGCGGGAGGAACCTACGAGCAGTACTTC. It yields the protein CASSQLAGGTYEQYF. Supplemented by reference TRBV5-1 and TRBJ2-7, the full variable domain reads KAGVTQTPRYLIKTRGQQVTLSCSPISGHRSVSWYQQTPGQGLQFLFEYFSETQRNKGNFPGRFSGRQFSNSRSEMNVSTLELGDSALYLCASSQLAGGTYEQYFGPGTRLTVT.

This sequence joins TRBV18 and TRBJ2-2, with D possibly TRBD1 on 6 matching bases. The CDR3 sequence is 15 residues long. The V end lost 0 bases, the J end lost 7 bases, and 12 bases lay between the germline ends. Germline V lookup: CDR1 KGHSH, CDR2 LQKENI. CDR3 protein: CASSPPTRGSGELFF. The CDR3 DNA is TGTGCCAGCTCACCACCAACCAGGGGAAGCGGGGAGCTGTTTTTT. Full variable domain (remainder filled in from reference TRBV18 and TRBJ2-2): NAGVMQNPRHLVRRRGQEARLRCSPMKGHSHVYWYRQLPEEGLKFMVYLQKENIIDESGMPKERFSAEFPKEGPSILRIQQVVRGDSAAYFCASSPPTRGSGELFFGEGSRLTVL.

This clonotype has just a few counts. The chain has TRBV5-1 and TRBJ1-6; 7 bases are a match to TRBD1. The J segment lost 5 bases and the V segment lost 3 bases, leaving 2 bases of the junction unmatched. This CDR3 comprises 14 residues. Germline CDR1 is SGHRS and CDR2 is YFSETQ. DNA for the CDR3: TGCGCCAGCAGCTGGGACAGAGATAATTCACCCCTCCACTTT. It translates to CASSWDRDNSPLHF.

This chain uses TRBV5-1 with TRBJ2-7, with 10 nucleotides matching TRBD2. Germline V gene lookup returns CDR1 SGHRS and CDR2 YFSETQ. The length of the CDR3 is 16 residues. V lost 0 bases and J lost 3; bases outside the gene matches: 6. CDR3 amino acids: CASSLGLAGANYEQYV. CDR3 sequence (DNA): TGCGCCAGCAGCTTGGGGCTAGCGGGGGCCAACTACGAGCAGTACGTC.